The clone carrying this T cell receptor (beta chain) has more than one count but fewer than ten. The entry originates in a study of blood T cell repertoires in COVID-19. This CDR3 has 15 residues. J was trimmed by 9 bases and V by 4 bases; bases with no gene match: 11. The germline V gene has CDR1 LGHDT and CDR2 YNNKEL (reference sequence). Clones were read by immunoSEQ multiplex PCR, and TCRdb kept only the in-frame ones, dropping some. The sample lists under 250,000 clones; more than 65% were seen once. The sequence derives from a woman aged 80 or over with acute or convalescent COVID-19. What was sequenced was peripheral blood. This chain joins TRBV3-1 (or the pseudogene TRBV3-2) and TRBJ2-1; 8 bases map to TRBD2. The CDR3 here is CASSLGPAGEVEQFF. The CDR3 DNA follows: TGTGCCAGCAGCCTAGGCCCAGCGGGGGAGGTTGAGCAGTTCTTC.